The clone carrying this T cell receptor (beta chain) was seen only a few times. Its target is not known. RNA transcripts were the source from which TCR beta CDR3 regions were amplified. HTBI-primed RT-PCR formed the first round, and a multiplex PCR formed the second. TCRdb recomputed calls from the multiplex PCR reads with MiXCR, one row per CDR3 protein. The data contain hundreds of thousands of distinct CDR3 sequences, over 20% of them singletons. The V segment lost 3 bases and the J segment 7 bases; nucleotides outside the gene matches: 6. CDR3 length: 15 amino acids. The data stem from a study of Graves' ophthalmopathy and Graves' hyperthyroidism. Newly diagnosed, the hyperthyroidism patients had under 2 months' duration and were aged 18 to 65. Over 9.5 ml of fresh blood yielded the PBMCs by density gradient. General study points: Blood shared most expanded thyroid clonotypes above 0.001 frequency. Stable hyperthyroidism and ophthalmopathy were told apart by a 13-signature model, which achieved just over 85% sensitivity and approximately 82% specificity.

The sequence derives from a woman between 18 and 30 years old with stable Graves' hyperthyroidism. V usage is TRBV12-3 or TRBV12-4 and J usage is TRBJ1-6; 7 nucleotides align to TRBD1. Sample: peripheral blood. CDR3 bases: TGTGCCAGCAGTTTCCGGGACAGTCCCAATTCACCCCTCCACTTT. Protein: CASSFRDSPNSPLHF.